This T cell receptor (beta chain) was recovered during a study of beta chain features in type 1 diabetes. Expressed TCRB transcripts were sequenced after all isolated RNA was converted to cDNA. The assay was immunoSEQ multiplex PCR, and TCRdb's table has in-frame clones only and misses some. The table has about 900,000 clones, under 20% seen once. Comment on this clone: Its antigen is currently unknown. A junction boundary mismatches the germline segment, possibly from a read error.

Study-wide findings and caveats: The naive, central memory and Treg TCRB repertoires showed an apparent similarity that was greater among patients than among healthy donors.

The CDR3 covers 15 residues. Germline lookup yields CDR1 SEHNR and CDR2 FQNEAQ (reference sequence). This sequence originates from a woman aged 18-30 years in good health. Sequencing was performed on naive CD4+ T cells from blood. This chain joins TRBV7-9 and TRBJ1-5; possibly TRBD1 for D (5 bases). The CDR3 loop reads CASSRSRVGHQPQQF. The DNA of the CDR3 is TGTGCCAGCAGCCGTTCACGGGTGGGGCATCAGCCCCAGCAATTT.